Following are 23 T cell receptor beta chains from one sample sequenced in a study of blood T cell repertoires in COVID-19. Measured with immunoSEQ multiplex PCR; TCRdb has only the in-frame clones, and not every one. The sample holds 150,000 to 200,000 clones; 86% are singletons and the top ten take around 3.3%. Sequenced: peripheral blood. All receptors come from a man aged 70 or older with acute or convalescent COVID-19.

This chain links TRBV3-1 (or the pseudogene TRBV3-2) with TRBJ2-3; 7 bases line up with TRBD2. Germline CDR1 reads LGHDT; CDR2 reads YNNKEL (reference sequence). The CDR3 runs 15 residues. J was trimmed by 1 base and V by 7 bases; bases with no gene match: 8. CDR3: CASTLHREGTDTQYF. DNA for the CDR3: TGTGCCAGCACCTTACACCGGGAGGGCACAGATACGCAGTATTTT.

The chain uses TRBV28 and TRBJ1-1, with D possibly matching TRBD1 (5 bases). Between the trimmed V and J ends, which lost 4 bases and 3 bases, there was a span of 15 bases. The CDR3 extends over 15 amino acids. CDR1 MDHEN and CDR2 SYDVKM come from the germline V gene. CDR3: CASSWGYRPYTEAFF. The CDR3 DNA reads as TGTGCCAGCAGTTGGGGCTACAGACCTTACACTGAAGCTTTCTTT.

The rearrangement links TRBV10-3 to TRBJ2-3, with 15 bases identical to TRBD2. This CDR3 has 18 amino acids. J was trimmed by 6 bases and V by 2 bases; bases with no gene match: 9. The germline V gene has CDR1 ENHRY and CDR2 SYGVKD. This CDR3 is CAISETRTSGGAGDTQYF. The CDR3 DNA sequence: TGTGCCATCAGTGAGACAAGGACTAGCGGGGGGGCTGGGGATACGCAGTATTTT.

The CDR3 sequence: CASSSRKGEETQYF. DNA for the CDR3: TGTGCCAGCAGTTCTCGAAAGGGGGAAGAGACCCAGTACTTC. The chain recombines TRBV2 with TRBJ2-5; a possible D gene is TRBD1 (6 bases). V was pared by 5 bases and J by 3 bases, with 13 bases between. The CDR3 totals 14 residues. Germline loops: CDR1 SNHLY, CDR2 FYNNEI.

This clone was detected once. This chain uses TRBV6-5 with TRBJ2-7; D possibly corresponds to TRBD1 (6 bases). Trimming cost V 6 bases and J 3 bases, with 18 bases left between them. Germline V CDR1 and CDR2: MNHEY, SVGAGI. The CDR3 is 15 amino acids. The CDR3 coding sequence is TGTGCCAGCAGGCCAGGGGCATTTGTCCTCTACGAGCAGTACTTC. As protein: CASRPGAFVLYEQYF.

The chain joins TRBV14 to TRBJ2-1; a weak D match, TRBD2 (5 bases). CDR3 length equals 14 residues. The V and J ends lost 3 bases and 4 bases respectively, with 10 bases between them. Germline CDR1 is SGHDN and CDR2 is FVKESK. CDR3: CASSHVSAYNEQFF. In DNA form, the CDR3 reads TGTGCCAGCAGCCATGTTAGCGCTTACAATGAGCAGTTCTTC. The whole variable domain, remainder taken from reference TRBV14 and TRBJ2-1, is EAGVTQFPSHSVIEKGQTVTLRCDPISGHDNLYWYRRVMGKEIKFLLHFVKESKQDESGMPNNRFLAERTGGTYSTLKVQPAELEDSGVYFCASSHVSAYNEQFFGPGTRLTVL.

This sequence joins TRBV5-1 and TRBJ2-2; TRBD1 matches at 10 bases. CDR1 SGHRS and CDR2 YFSETQ come from the germline V gene. After removal of 1 base from V and 6 bases from J, the junction contained 6 bases not matched to a gene. This CDR3 has 16 amino acids. The CDR3 bases are TGCGCCAGCAGCTTGTACGGACAGGGGGACGCCGGGGAGCTGTTTTTT. Protein product: CASSLYGQGDAGELFF.

The rearrangement joins TRBV7-9 to TRBJ2-1; a weak D match, TRBD2 (6 bases). CDR1 SEHNR and CDR2 FQNEAQ come from the germline V gene (reference sequence). This CDR3 is built from 13 residues. V dropped 10 bases and J dropped 4 bases, with 14 bases sitting between them. This CDR3 is CATRGNLYNEQFF. The CDR3 DNA is TGTGCCACACGGGGGAACCTTTACAATGAGCAGTTCTTC. The full variable domain, its missing parts supplied by reference TRBV7-9 and TRBJ2-1, is DTGVSQNPRHKITKRGQNVTFRCDPISEHNRLYWYRQTLGQGPEFLTYFQNEAQLEKSRLLSDRFSAERPKGSFSTLEIQRTEQGDSAMYLCATRGNLYNEQFFGPGTRLTVL.

The V and J genes are TRBV6-6 and TRBJ2-7; 11 bases agree with TRBD1. Germline trimming cut 6 bases from V and 4 bases from J; bases unmatched to any gene: 8. Per germline, CDR1 MNHNY and CDR2 SVGAGI (reference sequence). The CDR3 consists of 15 residues. In DNA form, the CDR3 reads TGTGCCAGCAGCGACAGGGACAGGGGGTTTTACGAGCAGTACTTC. This codes for CASSDRDRGFYEQYF.

The genes are TRBV6-5 and TRBJ1-4, with 7 positions matching TRBD1. Germline V gene lookup returns CDR1 MNHEY and CDR2 SVGAGI. The CDR3 spans 14 residues. V shed 6 bases, J shed 7 bases, and the junction held 8 bases outside the gene matches. For the CDR3, the DNA is TGTGCCAGCAGCGCAGGACAGGCGGGTGAAAAACTGTTTTTT. Translated, it gives CASSAGQAGEKLFF.

This clone was detected a few times. This rearrangement joins TRBV5-4 to TRBJ2-3; TRBD1 matches at 9 bases. CDR3 length: 16 amino acids. J was trimmed by 2 bases and V by 4 bases; bases with no gene match: 8. Germline CDR1 is SGHNT and CDR2 is YYREEE (reference sequence). The CDR3 spells CASSPGQGDLTDTQYF. CDR3 DNA sequence: TGTGCCAGCAGCCCGGGACAGGGCGATCTCACAGATACGCAGTATTTT.

V and J are TRBV28 and TRBJ1-1; tentatively, D is TRBD1 (5 bases). From germline, CDR1 is MDHEN and CDR2 SYDVKM. The CDR3 consists of 12 residues. The V end lost 6 bases, the J end lost 9 bases, and 14 bases lay between the germline ends. The CDR3 bases are TGTGCCAGCAGCAAATACAGGACACAAGCTTTCTTT. Translation: CASSKYRTQAFF.

The rearrangement joins TRBV5-6 to TRBJ1-1; tentatively, D is TRBD1 (5 bases). V gave up 6 bases and J gave up 10 bases, with 22 bases separating them. Germline CDR1 and CDR2: SGHDT and YYEEEE. This CDR3 has 14 residues. The CDR3 sequence: CASILNQGFSGAFF. In nucleotides, the CDR3 is TGTGCCAGCATCCTCAATCAGGGTTTCTCGGGAGCTTTCTTT. Combining the CDR3 with reference TRBV5-6 and TRBJ1-1 gives the whole variable domain DAGVTQSPTHLIKTRGQQVTLRCSPKSGHDTVSWYQQALGQGPQFIFQYYEEEERQRGNFPDRFSGHQFPNYSSELNVNALLLGDSALYLCASILNQGFSGAFFGQGTRLTVV.

V and J are TRBV7-2 and TRBJ2-2; 8 bases align to TRBD1. The germline CDR1 and CDR2 sequences are SGHTA and FQGNSA. The CDR3 is made up of 14 amino acids. V shed 5 bases and J 7 bases; nucleotides not matched to a gene: 6. The CDR3: CASSRDRFDGELFF. The CDR3 nucleotides read TGTGCCAGCAGCCGGGACAGGTTCGACGGGGAGCTGTTTTTT.

CDR3 sequence (DNA): TGTGCCAGCAGTTACTCAGCTTACTCTGGAAACACCATATATTTT. Residues: CASSYSAYSGNTIYF. The chain combines TRBV6-5 with TRBJ1-3, with unresolved D. Germline CDR1 and CDR2: MNHEY and SVGAGI. Trimming cost V 0 bases and J 0 bases, with 6 bases left between them. The CDR3 sequence is 15 residues long.

This chain connects TRBV5-1 to TRBJ2-5; TRBD2 aligns across 7 bases. The germline V gene has CDR1 SGHRS and CDR2 YFSETQ. This CDR3 comprises 14 residues. V gave up 2 bases and J gave up 2 bases; unmatched junction bases: 3. In DNA form, the CDR3 reads TGCGCCAGCAGCTTACTAGCGAAACAAGAGACCCAGTACTTC. Translated, it gives CASSLLAKQETQYF.

The rearrangement uses TRBV28 and TRBJ1-2, with D possibly matching TRBD1 (5 bases). From germline, CDR1 is MDHEN and CDR2 SYDVKM. V was cut by 2 bases and J by 4 bases, with 8 bases left in between. The CDR3 is 13 amino acids. CDR3 nucleotides: TGTGCCAGCAGTTTAGGGACTGCCTATGGCTACACCTTC. Its protein is CASSLGTAYGYTF.

V is TRBV7-8 and J is TRBJ1-5; no definite D call. This CDR3 comprises 16 residues. Trimming took 0 bases from V and 7 from J, leaving 16 bases between them. Germline V gene data show CDR1 as SGHVS and CDR2 as FQNEAQ. The CDR3 DNA follows: TGTGCCAGCAGCTTAGCGTCAGTCAGGTCCGGACAGCCCCAGCATTTT. Its translation: CASSLASVRSGQPQHF.

This chain joins TRBV2 and TRBJ1-1; D possibly corresponds to TRBD1 (5 bases). CDR1 and CDR2 from the germline V gene are SNHLY and FYNNEI. The CDR3 length is 15 residues. The V gene lost 4 bases and the J gene lost 3 bases, with 15 bases spanning the gap. The CDR3 loop is CASSGGGAQDTEAFF. For the CDR3, the DNA is TGTGCCAGCAGTGGCGGGGGAGCCCAGGACACTGAAGCTTTCTTT. The variable domain in full, completed from reference TRBV2 and TRBJ1-1, reads EPEVTQTPSHQVTQMGQEVILRCVPISNHLYFYWYRQILGQKVEFLVSFYNNEISEKSEIFDDQFSVERPDGSNFTLKIRSTKLEDSAMYFCASSGGGAQDTEAFFGQGTRLTVV.

The chain recombines TRBV15 with TRBJ2-7; no firm D call. Trimming pared 0 bases from V and 0 bases from J, leaving 9 bases between. The CDR3 runs to 15 residues. Germline V gene lookup returns CDR1 LNHNV and CDR2 YYDKDF (reference sequence). CDR3 region: CATSRDFGSSYEQYF. The CDR3 DNA is TGTGCCACCAGCAGAGATTTTGGCAGCTCCTACGAGCAGTACTTC.

This rearrangement joins TRBV10-3 to TRBJ1-1; perhaps TRBD1 as D (6 bases). Germline V lookup: CDR1 ENHRY, CDR2 SYGVKD. This CDR3 contains 14 residues. The germline V and J ends were trimmed by 7 bases and 0 bases, with 12 bases remaining between them. CDR3 protein: CAITMDSMNTEAFF. The CDR3 DNA reads TGTGCCATCACAATGGACAGTATGAACACTGAAGCTTTCTTT.

V and J are TRBV12-5 and TRBJ2-1; 11 bases are a match to TRBD2. Looked up from germline, CDR1 is LGHNT and CDR2 is FRNRAP. The CDR3 runs to 17 residues. Germline trimming cut 0 bases from V and 4 bases from J; bases unmatched to any gene: 5. In DNA, the CDR3 is TGTGCTAGTGGTTTGGTCGTTAGCGGGAGGGAATACAATGAGCAGTTCTTC. Its protein product is CASGLVVSGREYNEQFF.

This chain links TRBV4-3 with TRBJ1-2; D remains ambiguous. This CDR3 region has 12 residues. Trimming cost V 0 bases and J 7 bases, with 6 bases left between them. Looked up from germline, CDR1 is LGHNA and CDR2 is YSLEER. CDR3 bases: TGCGCCAGCAGCCAAGACGGGGTTGGCTACACCTTC. Protein product: CASSQDGVGYTF.